The 25 T cell receptor beta chains in this list originate from one sample, sequenced in a study of neurological immune-mediated disorders. TCRdb reanalysed the 5' RACE reads using MiXCR and keeps one entry per CDR3 protein. The profile covers approximately 59,000 distinct CDR3 sequences, with around 5% appearing a single time and about 5.3% taken by the ten largest. Input material: PBMCs. All receptors come from a human donor with multiple sclerosis. The donor label of this sample is uncertain.

This clonotype was counted at least ten times. CDR3 residues: CASSQGQGAGGYTF. CDR3 DNA: TGTGCCAGCAGCCAGGGACAGGGGGCGGGAGGCTACACCTTC. This chain links TRBV3-1 with TRBJ1-2, with 12 positions matching TRBD1. The CDR3 length is 14 residues. From germline, CDR1 is LGHDT and CDR2 YNNKEL (reference sequence). The V and J ends lost 3 bases and 8 bases, in that order; junction bases with no gene match: 4.

This clonotype was picked up many times. V is TRBV28 and J is TRBJ2-7; the D gene is possibly TRBD1 (5 bases). This CDR3 region has 14 residues. With 3 bases removed from V and 7 bases from J, the gap between germline ends came to 16 bases. CDR1 MDHEN and CDR2 SYDVKM come from the germline V gene. The CDR3, as DNA: TGTGCCAGCAGTTTGTCAGGGTTGTTTCGTGAGCAGTACTTC. It specifies CASSLSGLFREQYF.

This clonotype was recorded many times. The genes are TRBV18 and TRBJ2-1; D is unclear. Trimming cost V 2 bases and J 7 bases, with 3 bases left between them. The CDR3 totals 11 residues. From germline, CDR1 is KGHSH and CDR2 LQKENI. The CDR3 loop is CASSPGNEQFF. CDR3 sequence (DNA): TGTGCCAGCTCACCAGGGAATGAGCAGTTCTTC.

This clonotype has ten or more counts. This chain uses TRBV10-3 with TRBJ1-2; unclear D gene. With 4 bases removed from V and 3 bases from J, the gap between germline ends came to 6 bases. This CDR3 has 12 amino acids. The germline gives CDR1 ENHRY, CDR2 SYGVKD. This CDR3 reads CAISGLDYGYTF. In nucleotides, the CDR3 is TGTGCCATCAGTGGGCTCGACTATGGCTACACCTTC.

This clonotype was observed many times. The chain uses TRBV7-9 and TRBJ2-3; D perhaps matches TRBD2 (5 bases). Germline V gene lookup returns CDR1 SEHNR and CDR2 FQNEAQ (reference sequence). The CDR3 is 15 amino acids. Deletions cut 2 bases from V and 3 bases from J, with 12 bases between. The chain's CDR3 is CASSLMTGLTDTQYF. As DNA, the CDR3 is TGTGCCAGCAGCTTAATGACTGGACTGACAGATACGCAGTATTTT.

This clonotype showed up many times. The J gene is TRBJ1-2, the V gene TRBV4-1, with D tentatively TRBD1 (6 bases). Trimming left V 0 bases short and J 1 base short, with 9 bases between. This CDR3 comprises 15 residues. Germline loops: CDR1 MGHRA, CDR2 YSYEKL. CDR3 nucleotide sequence: TGCGCCAGCAGCCAAGAACCCAGGGGTAACTATGGCTACACCTTC. It is translated as CASSQEPRGNYGYTF.

This clonotype was seen repeatedly, ten times or more. The chain uses TRBV20-1 and TRBJ1-2, with TRBD1 as a possible D gene (5 bases). V was shortened by 6 bases and J by 8 bases, with 22 bases between the two germline ends. CDR3 length: 14 residues. Germline CDR1 DFQATT, CDR2 SNEGSKA (reference sequence). The CDR3 spells CSAPVDIGFAGYTF. The DNA for the CDR3 is TGCAGTGCCCCCGTGGACATTGGTTTCGCGGGCTACACCTTC.

The sample holds many counts of this clonotype. The V call is TRBV5-8, the J call TRBJ2-1, with 12 bases aligning to TRBD2. The junction had 5 bases not matched to a gene; V was cut back by 2 bases and J by 8 bases. This CDR3 has 15 amino acids. The germline gives CDR1 SGHTS, CDR2 YDEGEE. The CDR3 loop reads CASSFASGGADEQFF. CDR3 nucleotides: TGTGCCAGCAGCTTCGCTAGCGGGGGGGCTGATGAGCAGTTCTTC.

In this sample, this clonotype turned up many times. V is TRBV5-6 and J is TRBJ1-1; D is undetermined. Germline-derived CDR1 and CDR2 are SGHDT and YYEEEE. Trimming left V 4 bases short and J 4 bases short, with 11 bases between. This CDR3 has 13 residues. The CDR3: CASSLDAFTEAFF. Here the CDR3 DNA reads TGTGCCAGCAGCCTAGACGCCTTCACTGAAGCTTTCTTT. The whole variable domain, remainder taken from reference TRBV5-6 and TRBJ1-1, is DAGVTQSPTHLIKTRGQQVTLRCSPKSGHDTVSWYQQALGQGPQFIFQYYEEEERQRGNFPDRFSGHQFPNYSSELNVNALLLGDSALYLCASSLDAFTEAFFGQGTRLTVV.

This clonotype was found many times. The gene calls are TRBV5-1 and TRBJ1-1; 7 bases align to TRBD1. The V gene end was trimmed by 2 bases and the J gene end by 6 bases; junction bases not matched to a gene: 4. Germline CDR1 and CDR2: SGHRS and YFSETQ. The CDR3 length is 13 residues. The CDR3 DNA sequence: TGCGCCAGCAGCTTTAGACAGGGTTCTGAAGCTTTCTTT. Its protein is CASSFRQGSEAFF.

CDR3 in DNA: TGTGCCAGCAGCTCCGGCGGGGGGGCGTGGACAGATACGCAGTATTTT. It codes for CASSSGGGAWTDTQYF. The chain joins TRBV11-2 to TRBJ2-3; 9 nucleotides agree with TRBD2. The J segment lost 3 bases and the V segment lost 4 bases, leaving 8 bases of the junction unmatched. Germline CDR1 is SGHAT and CDR2 is FQNNGV. The CDR3 runs 16 residues.

This clonotype showed up many times. The CDR3, as DNA: TGTGCCAGCAGCGTGGGGGCGAGGGGCCGCATTGGAGATACGCAGTATTTT. Translation gives CASSVGARGRIGDTQYF. The V gene is TRBV9, the J gene TRBJ2-3; perhaps TRBD1 as D (6 bases). Trimming took off 2 bases at V and 5 bases at J, with 21 bases between the two ends. The CDR3 spans 17 residues. Germline V lookup: CDR1 SGDLS, CDR2 YYNGEE.

At least ten counts were recorded for this clonotype. This chain joins TRBV6-6 and TRBJ1-2, with 7 bases lining up with TRBD1. Trimming took 10 bases from V and 6 from J; bases not matched to a gene: 11. Germline CDR1 and CDR2: MNHNY and SVGAGI (reference sequence). The CDR3 is made up of 13 amino acids. The CDR3, as DNA: TGTGCCATCTCATCTACAGGGGACGATGGCTACACCTTC. This translates into CAISSTGDDGYTF.

This clonotype has ten or more counts. V and J are TRBV7-8 and TRBJ2-3, with D tentatively TRBD1 or TRBD2 (6 bases each). Trimming cost V 2 bases and J 6 bases, with 12 bases left between them. In germline, CDR1 is SGHVS, CDR2 FQNEAQ. The CDR3 has 14 residues. The chain's CDR3 is CASSLWGAGDTQYF. CDR3 sequence (DNA): TGTGCCAGCAGCTTATGGGGGGCAGGTGATACGCAGTATTTT.

This clonotype was counted many times. CDR3 protein: CASRRSSDSPLHF. DNA of the CDR3: TGCGCCAGCCGCCGGTCGAGTGATTCACCCCTCCACTTT. The chain is built from TRBV5-1 and TRBJ1-6; D gene ambiguous. V gave up 7 bases and J gave up 8 bases, with 13 bases separating them. The CDR3 is made up of 13 amino acids. CDR1 and CDR2 (germline): SGHRS, YFSETQ.

This clonotype was detected ten times or more. The V and J genes are TRBV3-1 and TRBJ2-3, with 11 bases matching TRBD1. CDR1 LGHDT and CDR2 YNNKEL come from the germline V gene (reference sequence). The CDR3 spans 17 residues. The J segment lost 5 bases and the V segment lost 3 bases, leaving 10 bases of the junction unmatched. CDR3 protein: CASSHDGQGALKDTQYF. Here the CDR3 DNA reads TGTGCCAGCAGCCATGATGGACAGGGGGCCTTGAAAGATACGCAGTATTTT.

This clonotype has at least ten counts. The chain links TRBV20-1 to TRBJ2-7; D possibly uses TRBD1 or TRBD2 (5 bases each). The CDR3 spans 13 residues. Trimming took 1 base from V and 5 from J, leaving 12 bases between them. Germline CDR1 is DFQATT and CDR2 is SNEGSKA (reference sequence). The CDR3 region has the DNA TGCAGTGCTAGAGTAACCCCGGGGCACGAGCAGTACTTC. It codes for CSARVTPGHEQYF.

This clonotype appeared many times. V is TRBV3-1 and J is TRBJ2-1; TRBD1 matches 9 bases. The CDR3 extends over 14 amino acids. V shed 5 bases, J shed 7 bases, and the junction held 6 bases outside the gene matches. CDR1 is LGHDT and CDR2 is YNNKEL in the germline V gene (reference sequence). CDR3 in amino acids: CASSSDRGRNEQFF. The CDR3 bases are TGTGCCAGCAGCTCGGACAGGGGCCGGAATGAGCAGTTCTTC.

This clonotype was detected ten times or more. V usage is TRBV2 and J usage is TRBJ2-3; a possible D gene is TRBD1 (5 bases). The CDR3 totals 14 residues. Trimming shortened V by 3 bases and J by 2 bases, and 9 bases separated the two germline ends. CDR1 is SNHLY and CDR2 is FYNNEI in the germline V gene. As DNA, the CDR3 is TGTGCCAGCAGTGATGACAGCTACACAGATACGCAGTATTTT. It is translated as CASSDDSYTDTQYF.

The table lists this clonotype with many counts. This sequence joins TRBV29-1 and TRBJ1-1; tentative D call: TRBD1 (6 bases). CDR3 length: 14 amino acids. V shed 3 bases and J shed 0 bases, with 11 bases lying between them. Germline-derived CDR1 and CDR2 are SQVTM and ANQGSEA. CDR3 DNA sequence: TGCAGCGTTGACAAGACAGGAATGAACACTGAAGCTTTCTTT. Protein: CSVDKTGMNTEAFF. Looking up the rest from reference TRBV29-1 and TRBJ1-1 gives the full variable domain: SAVISQKPSRDICQRGTSLTIQCQVDSQVTMMFWYRQQPGQSLTLIATANQGSEATYESGFVIDKFPISRPNLTFSTLTVSNMSPEDSSIYLCSVDKTGMNTEAFFGQGTRLTVV.

This clonotype was found many times. The V and J genes are TRBV12-3 or TRBV12-4 and TRBJ1-5; no clear D. V lost 6 bases and J 4 bases, leaving 10 bases between the germline ends. This CDR3 region has 13 residues. In DNA, the CDR3 is TGTGCCAGCAGCTCCGACCGAAATCAGCCCCAGCATTTT. It encodes CASSSDRNQPQHF.

This clonotype showed up many times. The chain employs TRBV25-1 and TRBJ2-7; possibly TRBD1 or TRBD2 for D (5 bases each). CDR1 is MGHDK and CDR2 is SYGVNS in the germline V gene. The CDR3 has 14 residues. V dropped 6 bases and J dropped 3 bases, with 15 bases sitting between them. The CDR3: CASRRPGPVYEQYF. The CDR3 coding sequence is TGTGCCAGCAGACGTCCGGGACCTGTCTACGAGCAGTACTTC.

This clonotype was counted many times. The chain couples TRBV12-3 or TRBV12-4 to TRBJ2-2, with 7 bases that match TRBD1. The CDR3 totals 12 residues. The J segment lost 13 bases and the V segment lost 2 bases, leaving 4 bases of the junction unmatched. The CDR3 bases are TGTGCCAGCAGTTTAAACAGGGGTCGGCTGTTTTTT. Translated: CASSLNRGRLFF.

This clonotype was found many times. The chain has TRBV30 and TRBJ1-2; TRBD1 is a possible D gene (5 bases). This CDR3 is 13 amino acids long. V lost 4 bases and J 0 bases, leaving 9 bases between the germline ends. Germline-derived CDR1 and CDR2 are GTSNPN and SVGIG (reference sequence). Here the CDR3 DNA reads TGTGCCTGGACGGACAATACTAACTATGGCTACACCTTC. As protein: CAWTDNTNYGYTF.

This chain joins TRBV20-1 and TRBJ1-1; no clear D. CDR1 DFQATT and CDR2 SNEGSKA come from the germline V gene (reference sequence). Trimming pared 0 bases from V and 6 bases from J, leaving 20 bases between. This CDR3 spans 16 amino acids. The CDR3 coding sequence is TGCAGTGCTAGAGATTCGGCAAAGGCTCAGAGGGCTGAAGCTTTCTTT. Amino acids: CSARDSAKAQRAEAFF.